The clone carrying this T cell receptor (beta chain) was detected many times. Its specificity is not known. The data derive from a study of human T cells and chemical hapten exposure. The time point is: pre-sensitization, week 0. Treatment reported: therapeutic diphenylcyclopropenone sensitization with weekly scalp DPC. TCRdb independently ran MiXCR on the RACE reads; one entry per CDR3 protein. The sample consists of about 380,000 distinct CDR3 sequences, roughly 4.6% of them appearing once. General observations from the study: Expanded TCR sets contained significantly more large CDR3 similarity clusters than controls.

The specimen was whole blood, collected in connection with sensitization to the hapten diphenylcyclopropenone (DPC). The clonotype comes from a woman in her fifties or sixties with alopecia areata. Some clones in this sample may be carry-over from other donors' samples.

The CDR3 DNA sequence: TGCAGCGTTAAAACAGGGGATCGGGGCACCGGGGAGCTGTTTTTT. This translates into CSVKTGDRGTGELFF. This chain joins TRBV29-1 and TRBJ2-2; 7 positions agree with TRBD1. This CDR3 has 15 residues. The V gene's germline CDR1 is SQVTM and CDR2 ANQGSEA. Germline trimming cut 5 bases from V and 4 bases from J; bases unmatched to any gene: 10.